Listed below are T cell receptor beta chains from one sample, sequenced in a study of beta chain features in type 1 diabetes. Generated by immunoSEQ multiplex PCR, the TCRdb table keeps only in-frame clones and is missing some. This sample carries roughly 150,000 clones, 6.5% to 8.5% of them seen once, and the ten largest clones take over 0.45%. Sequenced sample: central memory CD4+ T cells from blood. The receptors were gathered from a woman between 18 and 30 years old with type 1 diabetes. Both conserved end residues are part of each CDR3. A D gene is named only where the DNA matches it firmly. Some rows have no size entry. The others give once, few or many, or a class for an expanded clone.

cdr3_nt	cdr3_aa	clone_size	v_call	j_call	d_call
TGTGCCAGCAGGAGCCCCCTCCGCACTGAAGCTTTCTTT	CASRSPLRTEAFF	.	TRBV7-8	TRBJ1-1	.
TGCACCATTTCCAGGGGTCCGCGGGATGAGCAGTTCTTC	CTISRGPRDEQFF	few	TRBV1	TRBJ2-1	.
TGTGCCAGCAGTCCTCGCGGGACAGGGAGTGGTGCTGAGCAGTTCTTC	CASSPRGTGSGAEQFF	.	TRBV7-3	TRBJ2-1	TRBD1
TGTGCCAGCAGTGACTCAGCCTCCTACGAGCAGTACTTC	CASSDSASYEQYF	few	TRBV28	TRBJ2-7	.
TGTGCCAGCAGAGCGGACAGGACTGATGAAAAACTGTTTTTT	CASRADRTDEKLFF	.	TRBV4-2	TRBJ1-4	TRBD1
TGCGCCAGCAATGAGGGTAAGGCTGAAGCTTTCTTT	CASNEGKAEAFF	.	TRBV5-1	TRBJ1-1	.
TGTGCCAGCAGAACCGGGACAGGGCGAAACACCATATATTTT	CASRTGTGRNTIYF	.	TRBV28	TRBJ1-3	TRBD1
TGCGCCAGCAGCCATCTTATATCTGGGGCCAACGTCCTGACTTTC	CASSHLISGANVLTF	.	TRBV4-3	TRBJ2-6	.
TGTGCCAGCTCACCCCCCGGGGGGTACGAGCAGTACTTC	CASSPPGGYEQYF	few	TRBV18	TRBJ2-7	TRBD2
TGTGCCTGGAGGAGGGGGACAGGGACCTACGAGCAGTACTTC	CAWRRGTGTYEQYF	few	TRBV30	TRBJ2-7	TRBD1
TGTGCCTGGAGTGTAGGGACAGTGGGCCGCGAGCAGTACTTC	CAWSVGTVGREQYF	.	TRBV30	TRBJ2-7	TRBD1
TGTGCCAGCAGCTCAATCAGGGGCGACTATGGCTACACCTTC	CASSSIRGDYGYTF	.	TRBV7-2	TRBJ1-2	.
TGTGCCAGCAGTCCGTGGACAGAAAGATACACTGAAGCTTTCTTT	CASSPWTERYTEAFF	.	TRBV27	TRBJ1-1	.
TGTGCCAGCAGTTTACTAGCGGACTACAATGAGCAGTTCTTC	CASSLLADYNEQFF	few	TRBV28	TRBJ2-1	TRBD2
TGCAGCGTTCGGGACACCCAAATTGAGCAGTACTTC	CSVRDTQIEQYF	.	TRBV29-1	TRBJ2-7	.
TGTGCCAGCTCATCGCCGAACAGGGGGCAAGACTCTGAAGCTTTCTTT	CASSSPNRGQDSEAFF	few	TRBV18	TRBJ1-1	TRBD1
TGTGCCAGCAGTTTATCCAGACAGGTACCCTACAATGAGCAGTTCTTC	CASSLSRQVPYNEQFF	few	TRBV27	TRBJ2-1	.
TGTGCCAGCAGCTTGACTAGCGGAGATACGCAGTATTTT	CASSLTSGDTQYF	.	TRBV5-6	TRBJ2-3	TRBD2
TGTGCCAGCGGACCGACTAGCGGGAGTATTGAGACCCAGTACTTC	CASGPTSGSIETQYF	.	TRBV21-1	TRBJ2-5	.
TGTGCCAGCAGCGTAGGGTCAGGGTTGGCAGACACTGAAGCTTTCTTT	CASSVGSGLADTEAFF	few	TRBV9	TRBJ1-1	.
TGTGCCAGCAGCTTGGCGGGTGGGGAGAGGTTTGCCAACTATGGCTACACCTTC	CASSLAGGERFANYGYTF	.	TRBV7-9	TRBJ1-2	.
TGTGCCAGCAGCTTACGACAGGGGCCCTACGAGCAGTACTTC	CASSLRQGPYEQYF	few	TRBV7-2	TRBJ2-7	TRBD1
TGTGCCAGTAGTACTACGACAGTAACCTACAATGAGCAGTTCTTC	CASSTTTVTYNEQFF	few	TRBV19	TRBJ2-1	.
TGTGCCAGCAGCTCACAGGGACAGGGGGCGCGGGGCTACACCTTC	CASSSQGQGARGYTF	.	TRBV7-2	TRBJ1-2	TRBD1
TGTGCCAGCAGCTCCACTAGCGGGGGTCTGTACGAGCAGTACTTC	CASSSTSGGLYEQYF	.	TRBV7-2	TRBJ2-7	TRBD2
TGTGCCAGCAGCTCCTCCGGGGGGGTTGATGGCTACACCTTC	CASSSSGGVDGYTF	.	TRBV11-3	TRBJ1-2	.
TGTGCCAGCACCGAACAGGGTGTTGATGGCTACACCTTC	CASTEQGVDGYTF	.	TRBV11-2	TRBJ1-2	.
TGTGCCAGCAAAGGGGGGGGACAAGAGACCCAGTACTTC	CASKGGGQETQYF	.	TRBV27	TRBJ2-5	.
TGCAGTGCCGAGAGGGGGAATGAGCAGTTCTTC	CSAERGNEQFF	few	TRBV20-1	TRBJ2-1	.
TGCGCCAGCAGCCGGACAGGTTGGGAGACCCAGTACTTC	CASSRTGWETQYF	.	TRBV10-2	TRBJ2-5	TRBD1
TGTGCCTGGAGTGACAGGGCCCCCGGGGAGCTGTTTTTT	CAWSDRAPGELFF	.	TRBV30	TRBJ2-2	.
TGTGCCACCCTAGCGGGAGTTTTAGGCAATGAGCAGTTCTTC	CATLAGVLGNEQFF	.	TRBV28	TRBJ2-1	TRBD2
TGTGCCAGCAGCTTACAGGGTAATGAGCAGTTCTTC	CASSLQGNEQFF	few	TRBV7-9	TRBJ2-1	.
TGTGCCAGCAGCGGGACTAGCCAACCTAGCACAGATACGCAGTATTTT	CASSGTSQPSTDTQYF	few	TRBV9	TRBJ2-3	TRBD2
TGTGCCAGCAGCTTAGGACAGGGGGGACAGCCCCAGCATTTT	CASSLGQGGQPQHF	.	TRBV7-2	TRBJ1-5	TRBD1
TGTGCCAGCTCCCCCACTTATCGGGGGAGCTCCTACAATGAGCAGTTCTTC	CASSPTYRGSSYNEQFF	.	TRBV18	TRBJ2-1	.
TGTGCCAGCTCTCCCGGGTCGGCAGAATGGGTGTTTTTT	CASSPGSAEWVFF	.	TRBV18	TRBJ1-4	.
TGTGCCAGCAGTTTCTACGGGAGGGCCGGGTACGAGCAGTACTTC	CASSFYGRAGYEQYF	.	TRBV28	TRBJ2-7	TRBD2
TGTGCCAGCAGCCATTCGGGTTCGAATCAGCCCCAGCATTTT	CASSHSGSNQPQHF	.	TRBV11-2	TRBJ1-5	.
TGTGCCAGCAGTTTCCCACGCGGCGAGGGTAGAGGCGAGCAGTACTTC	CASSFPRGEGRGEQYF	.	TRBV28	TRBJ2-7	.
TGCGCCAGCAGCCAGGGCGGGGATAATGAGCAGTTCTTC	CASSQGGDNEQFF	few	TRBV5-1	TRBJ2-1	.
TGTGCCAGCTCACCTCCGGGACAGGGAGGCAATCAGCCCCAGCATTTT	CASSPPGQGGNQPQHF	.	TRBV18	TRBJ1-5	TRBD1
TGTGCCAGCAGCCGCCAGGGACTAGCGCAAACCTACGAGCAGTACTTC	CASSRQGLAQTYEQYF	few	TRBV7-9	TRBJ2-7	TRBD2
TGTGCCAGCAGCTCCCATGCGGCTAGCACAGATACGCAGTATTTT	CASSSHAASTDTQYF	few	TRBV7-9	TRBJ2-3	.
TGCAGCGCCCTGACTGCTACCACGAAAAACTATGGCTACACCTTC	CSALTATTKNYGYTF	.	TRBV29-1	TRBJ1-2	.